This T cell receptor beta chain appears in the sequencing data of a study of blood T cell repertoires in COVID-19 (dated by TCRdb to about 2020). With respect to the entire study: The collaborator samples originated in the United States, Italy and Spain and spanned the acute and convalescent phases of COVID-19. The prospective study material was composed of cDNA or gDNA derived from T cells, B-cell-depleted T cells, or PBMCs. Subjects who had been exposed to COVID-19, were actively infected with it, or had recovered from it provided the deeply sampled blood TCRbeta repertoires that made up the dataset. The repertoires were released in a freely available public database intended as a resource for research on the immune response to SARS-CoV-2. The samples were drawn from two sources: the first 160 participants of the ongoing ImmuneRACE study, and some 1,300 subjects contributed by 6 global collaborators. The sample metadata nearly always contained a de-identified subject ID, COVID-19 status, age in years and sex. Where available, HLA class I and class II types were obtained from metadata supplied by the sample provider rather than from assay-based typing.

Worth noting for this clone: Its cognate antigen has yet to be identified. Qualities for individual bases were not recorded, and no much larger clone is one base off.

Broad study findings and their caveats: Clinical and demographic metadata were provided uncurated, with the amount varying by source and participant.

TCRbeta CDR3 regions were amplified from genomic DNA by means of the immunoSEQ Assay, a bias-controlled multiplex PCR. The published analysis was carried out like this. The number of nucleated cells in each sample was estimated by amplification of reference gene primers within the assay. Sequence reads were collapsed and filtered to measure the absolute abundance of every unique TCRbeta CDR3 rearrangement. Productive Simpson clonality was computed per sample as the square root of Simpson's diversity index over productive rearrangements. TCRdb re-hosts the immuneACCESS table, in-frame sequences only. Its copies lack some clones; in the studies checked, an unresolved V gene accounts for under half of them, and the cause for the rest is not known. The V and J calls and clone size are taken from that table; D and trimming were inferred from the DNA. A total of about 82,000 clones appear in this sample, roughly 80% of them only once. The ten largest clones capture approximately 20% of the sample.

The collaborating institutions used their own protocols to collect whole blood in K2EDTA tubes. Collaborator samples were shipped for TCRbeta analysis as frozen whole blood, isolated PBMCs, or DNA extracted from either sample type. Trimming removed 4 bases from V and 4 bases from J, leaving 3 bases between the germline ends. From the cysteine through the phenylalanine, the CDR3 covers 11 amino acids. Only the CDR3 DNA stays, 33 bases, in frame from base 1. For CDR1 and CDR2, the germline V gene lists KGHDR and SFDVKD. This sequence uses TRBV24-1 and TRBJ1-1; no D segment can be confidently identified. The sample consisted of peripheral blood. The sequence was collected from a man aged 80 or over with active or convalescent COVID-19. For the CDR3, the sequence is CATSDGTEAFF. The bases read TGTGCCACCAGTGACGGCACTGAAGCTTTCTTT.